The rows below give T cell receptor beta chains drawn from one sample of a study of blood T cells in healthy people across ages. One entry per CDR3 protein, called by TCRdb with MiXCR from the 5' RACE reads. The sample lists around 800,000 distinct CDR3 sequences; about 42% were seen once. Material: blood. These receptors all stem from a man in his sixties in good health. Both conserved end residues are trimmed from each CDR3. Fields, in order: CDR3 protein, J gene, V gene.

CDR3: ASSSRGGGASKAQY; J: TRBJ2-5; V: TRBV7-2
CDR3: ASSLARSRGTGELF; J: TRBJ2-2; V: TRBV5-1
CDR3: ASSPNVGYGYT; J: TRBJ1-2; V: TRBV9
CDR3: SARGGLEDTQY; J: TRBJ2-3; V: TRBV20-1
CDR3: ASSLLRTQSYNEQY; J: TRBJ2-7; V: TRBV11-2
CDR3: ASSLDQGLYGYT; J: TRBJ1-2; V: TRBV5-1
CDR3: SATGRGWNSPLH; J: TRBJ1-6; V: TRBV20-1
CDR3: ASSRAGQGSYEQY; J: TRBJ2-7; V: TRBV7-9
CDR3: AIRTGQATYEQY; J: TRBJ2-7; V: TRBV10-3
CDR3: ASSRSGVTGELF; J: TRBJ2-2; V: TRBV7-2